This T cell receptor beta chain originates from a study of cytomegalovirus exposure and HLA in healthy donors. Whole-study results and caveats: Several top significant clusters appeared, in a later analysis, to be linked to common viral pathogens.

The PCR was carried out with 60 Vbeta primers and 13 Jbeta primers. The protocol was immunoSEQ multiplex PCR, while the TCRdb copy is restricted to in-frame clones and leaves out a portion. The repertoire has more than 75,000 clones, 79% of them found once; the top ten carry 2% to 3%. V shed 3 bases and J shed 4 bases, with 9 bases lying between them. Germline V gene sequence: CDR1 MDHEN, CDR2 SYDVKM. CDR3 length equals 14 residues. To note about this clone: Its antigen is undetermined.

The V and J genes are TRBV28 and TRBJ1-4; D is unresolved. This receptor was identified in a young man in good health and CMV-seronegative. The source material was PBMCs. The CDR3 spells CASSLRRSNEKLFF. CDR3 coding DNA: TGTGCCAGCAGTTTGCGACGGAGTAATGAAAAACTGTTTTTT.